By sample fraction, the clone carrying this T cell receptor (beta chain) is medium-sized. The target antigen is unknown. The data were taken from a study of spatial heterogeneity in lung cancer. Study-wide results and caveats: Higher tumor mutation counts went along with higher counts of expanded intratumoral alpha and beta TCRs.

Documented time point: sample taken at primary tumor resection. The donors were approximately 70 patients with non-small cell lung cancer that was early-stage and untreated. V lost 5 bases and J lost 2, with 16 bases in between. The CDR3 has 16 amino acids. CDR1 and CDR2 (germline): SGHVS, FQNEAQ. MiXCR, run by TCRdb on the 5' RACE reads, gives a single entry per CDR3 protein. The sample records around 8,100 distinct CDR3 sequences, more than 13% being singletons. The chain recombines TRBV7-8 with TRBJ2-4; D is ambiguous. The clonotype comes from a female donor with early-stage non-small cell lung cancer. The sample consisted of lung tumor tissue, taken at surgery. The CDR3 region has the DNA TGTGCCAGCAGCCCGCACTTGGCGGTTCCCAAAAACATTCAGTACTTC. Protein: CASSPHLAVPKNIQYF.